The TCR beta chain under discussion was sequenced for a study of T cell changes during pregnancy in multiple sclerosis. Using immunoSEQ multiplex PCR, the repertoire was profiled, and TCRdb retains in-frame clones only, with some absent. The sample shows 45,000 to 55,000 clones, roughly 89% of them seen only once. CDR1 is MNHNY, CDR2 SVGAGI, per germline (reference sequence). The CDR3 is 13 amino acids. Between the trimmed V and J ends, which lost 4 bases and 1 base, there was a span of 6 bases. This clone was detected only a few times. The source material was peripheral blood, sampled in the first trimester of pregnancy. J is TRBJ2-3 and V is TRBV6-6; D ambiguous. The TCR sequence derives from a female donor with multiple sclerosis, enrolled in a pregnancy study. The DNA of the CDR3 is TGTGCCAGCAGTTCGTCCGGCACAGATACGCAGTATTTT. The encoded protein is CASSSSGTDTQYF.